The clone carrying this T cell receptor beta chain was observed a few times. Its antigen remains unknown. This sample stems from a study of post-analysis software for immune sequencing data. Study at large: Disease trajectories encompassed relapsing-remitting, secondary progressive and progressive-relapsing multiple sclerosis. Whole-study results and caveats: F measure grouped same-batch samples tightly together. With TRBV5-6, TRBV5-1 and TRBV20-1 included, about five TRBV segments were more frequent in patients than in controls. Patients with multiple sclerosis recorded significantly lower normalized Chao1 diversity than controls, the study found.

CDR1 MNHEY and CDR2 SMNVEV come from the germline V gene (reference sequence). V shed 5 bases and J shed 6 bases, with 12 bases lying between them. The CDR3 has 13 amino acids. The library was made from cDNA and included unique molecular identifiers. Starting from around 1 to 10 million T cells, the study yielded 460,000 or so cDNA molecules. MiXCR was run by TCRdb on the PCR reads, yielding one entry per CDR3 protein. The data hold roughly 620,000 distinct CDR3 sequences, with 44% observed a single time. The V gene is TRBV27, the J gene TRBJ2-3, with D possibly matching TRBD2 (6 bases). Material for sequencing was blood. The sequence was obtained from a girl between 10 and 17 years old with multiple sclerosis. The CDR3 here is CASSPGGMDTQYF. In DNA, the CDR3 is TGTGCCAGCAGTCCCGGAGGGATGGATACGCAGTATTTT.